This T cell receptor (beta chain) was sequenced for a study of blood T cells in healthy people across ages. Trimming cost V 5 bases and J 5 bases, with 13 bases left between them. The CDR3 runs to 14 residues. Germline V gene lookup returns CDR1 MNHNY and CDR2 SVGAGI (reference sequence). A sample-barcoded 5' primer and a J-beta primer mix were used in a second PCR of roughly 7 to 12 cycles. TCRdb redid the calling of the 5' RACE reads with MiXCR, one entry per CDR3 protein. The data contain about 1.1 million distinct CDR3 sequences, 35% to 40% of them seen just once; the ten biggest clones take up around 13%.

Source material: blood. This chain joins TRBV6-6 and TRBJ2-1; perhaps TRBD1 as D (6 bases). This clonotype was obtained from a man between 18 and 29 years old in good health. The CDR3 sequence is CASSKRQADNEQFF. Here the CDR3 DNA reads TGTGCCAGCAGTAAGAGACAGGCCGACAATGAGCAGTTCTTC.